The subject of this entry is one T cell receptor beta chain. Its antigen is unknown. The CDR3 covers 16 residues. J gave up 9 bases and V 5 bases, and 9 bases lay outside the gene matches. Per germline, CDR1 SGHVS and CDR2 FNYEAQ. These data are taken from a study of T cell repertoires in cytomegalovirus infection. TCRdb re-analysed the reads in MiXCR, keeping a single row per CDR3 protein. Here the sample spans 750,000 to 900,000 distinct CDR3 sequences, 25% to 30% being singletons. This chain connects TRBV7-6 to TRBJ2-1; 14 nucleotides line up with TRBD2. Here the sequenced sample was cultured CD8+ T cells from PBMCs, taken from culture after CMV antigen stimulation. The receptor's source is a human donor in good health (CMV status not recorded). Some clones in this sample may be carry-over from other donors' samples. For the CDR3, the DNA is TGTGCCAGCAGCCCCCGGACTAGCGGGGGGAACAGTGAGCAGTTCTTC. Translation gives CASSPRTSGGNSEQFF. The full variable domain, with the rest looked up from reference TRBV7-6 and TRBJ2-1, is GAGVSQSPRYKVTKRGQDVALRCDPISGHVSLYWYRQALGQGPEFLTYFNYEAQQDKSGLPNDRFSAERPEGSISTLTIQRTEQRDSAMYRCASSPRTSGGNSEQFFGPGTRLTVL.